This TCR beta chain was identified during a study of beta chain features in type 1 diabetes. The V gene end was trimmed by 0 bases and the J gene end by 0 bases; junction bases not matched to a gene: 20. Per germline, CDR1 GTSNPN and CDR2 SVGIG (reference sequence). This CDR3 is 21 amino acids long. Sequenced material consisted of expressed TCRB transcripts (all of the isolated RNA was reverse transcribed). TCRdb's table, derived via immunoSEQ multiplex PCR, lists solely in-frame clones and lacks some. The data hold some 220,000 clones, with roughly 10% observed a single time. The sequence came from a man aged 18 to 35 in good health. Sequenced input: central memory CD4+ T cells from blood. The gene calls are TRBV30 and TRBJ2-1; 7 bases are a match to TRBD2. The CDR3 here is CAWSVQEGFGTTFHSYNEQFF. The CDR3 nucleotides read TGTGCCTGGAGTGTACAAGAGGGGTTTGGGACTACCTTTCACTCCTACAATGAGCAGTTCTTC.